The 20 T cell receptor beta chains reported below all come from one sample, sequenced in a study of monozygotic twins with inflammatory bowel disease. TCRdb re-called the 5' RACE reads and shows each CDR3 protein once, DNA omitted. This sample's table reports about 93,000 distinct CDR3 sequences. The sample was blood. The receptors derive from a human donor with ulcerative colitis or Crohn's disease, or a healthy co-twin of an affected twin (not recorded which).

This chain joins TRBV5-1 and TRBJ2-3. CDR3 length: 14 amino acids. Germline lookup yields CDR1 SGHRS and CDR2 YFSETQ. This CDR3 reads CASSPGVAGDTQYF.

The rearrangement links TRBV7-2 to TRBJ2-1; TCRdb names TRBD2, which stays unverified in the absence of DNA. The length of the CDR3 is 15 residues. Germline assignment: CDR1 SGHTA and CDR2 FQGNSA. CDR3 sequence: CASSLEGTRGGVQFF.

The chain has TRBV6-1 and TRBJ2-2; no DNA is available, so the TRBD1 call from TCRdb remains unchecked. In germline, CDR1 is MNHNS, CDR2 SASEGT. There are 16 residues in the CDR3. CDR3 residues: CASPTPTGVNTGELFF.

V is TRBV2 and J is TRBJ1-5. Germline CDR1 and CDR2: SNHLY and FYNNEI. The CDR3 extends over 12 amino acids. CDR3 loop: CASSAYGQPQHF.

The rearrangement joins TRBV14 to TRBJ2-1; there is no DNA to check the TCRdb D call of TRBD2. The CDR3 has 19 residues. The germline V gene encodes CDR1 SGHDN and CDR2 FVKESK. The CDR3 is CASSRFGTSGASRGNEQFF.

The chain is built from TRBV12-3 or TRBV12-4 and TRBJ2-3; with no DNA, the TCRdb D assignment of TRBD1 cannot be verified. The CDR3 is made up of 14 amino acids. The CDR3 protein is CASSFTGSTDTQYF.

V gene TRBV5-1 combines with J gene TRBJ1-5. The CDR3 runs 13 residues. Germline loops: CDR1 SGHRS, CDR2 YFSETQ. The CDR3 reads CASSPSIDQPQHF.

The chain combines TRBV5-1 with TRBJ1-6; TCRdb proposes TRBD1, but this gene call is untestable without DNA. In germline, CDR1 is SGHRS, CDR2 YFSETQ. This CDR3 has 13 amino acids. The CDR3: CASSPGIRSPLHF.

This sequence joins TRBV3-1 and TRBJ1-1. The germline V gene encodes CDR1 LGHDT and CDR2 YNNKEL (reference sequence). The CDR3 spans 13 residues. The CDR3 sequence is CASSQGKNTEAFF.

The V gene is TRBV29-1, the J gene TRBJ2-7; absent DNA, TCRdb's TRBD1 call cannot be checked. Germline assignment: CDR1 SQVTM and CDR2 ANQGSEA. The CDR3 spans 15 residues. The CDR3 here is CSVLKLRDISYEQYF.

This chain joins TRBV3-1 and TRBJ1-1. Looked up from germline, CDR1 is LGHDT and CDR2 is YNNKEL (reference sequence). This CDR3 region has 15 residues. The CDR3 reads CASSQELIDGDEAFF. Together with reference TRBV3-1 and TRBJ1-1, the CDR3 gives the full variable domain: DTAVSQTPKYLVTQMGNDKSIKCEQNLGHDTMYWYKQDSKKFLKIMFSYNNKELIINETVPNRFSPKSPDKAHLNLHINSLELGDSAVYFCASSQELIDGDEAFFGQGTRLTVV.

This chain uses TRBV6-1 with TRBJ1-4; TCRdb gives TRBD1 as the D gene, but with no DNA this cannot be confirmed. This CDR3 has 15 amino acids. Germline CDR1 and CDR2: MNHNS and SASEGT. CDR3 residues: CASTPWARGGEKLFF.

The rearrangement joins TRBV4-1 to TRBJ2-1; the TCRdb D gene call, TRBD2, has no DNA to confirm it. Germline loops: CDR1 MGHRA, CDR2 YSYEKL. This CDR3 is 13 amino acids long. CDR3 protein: CASSQAARVEQFF.

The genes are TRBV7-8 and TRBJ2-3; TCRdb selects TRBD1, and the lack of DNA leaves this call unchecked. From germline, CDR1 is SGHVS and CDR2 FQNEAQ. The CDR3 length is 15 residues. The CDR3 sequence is CASSFSGGRPDTQYF. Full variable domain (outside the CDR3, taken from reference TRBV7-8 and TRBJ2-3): GAGVSQSPRYKVAKRGQDVALRCDPISGHVSLFWYQQALGQGPEFLTYFQNEAQLDKSGLPSDRFFAERPEGSVSTLKIQRTQQEDSAVYLCASSFSGGRPDTQYFGPGTRLTVL.

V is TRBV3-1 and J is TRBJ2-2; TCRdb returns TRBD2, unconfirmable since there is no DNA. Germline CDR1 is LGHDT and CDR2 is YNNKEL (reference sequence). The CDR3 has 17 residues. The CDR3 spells CASSQDRSGGHTGELFF.

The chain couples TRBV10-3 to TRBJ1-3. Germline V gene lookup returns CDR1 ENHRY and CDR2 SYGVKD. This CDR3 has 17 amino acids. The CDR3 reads CAIRAGVGRLEGNTIYF.

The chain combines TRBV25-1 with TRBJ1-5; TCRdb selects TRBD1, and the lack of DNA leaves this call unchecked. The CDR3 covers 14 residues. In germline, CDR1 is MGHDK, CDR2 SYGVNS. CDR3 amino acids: CASSGQGRVQPQHF.

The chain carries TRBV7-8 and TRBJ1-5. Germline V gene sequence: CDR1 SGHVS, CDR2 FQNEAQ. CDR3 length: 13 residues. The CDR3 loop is CASSRYRSQPQHF.

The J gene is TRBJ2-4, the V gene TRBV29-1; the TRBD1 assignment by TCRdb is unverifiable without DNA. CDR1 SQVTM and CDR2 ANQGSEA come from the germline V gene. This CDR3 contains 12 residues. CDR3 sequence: CSVLTGENIQYF. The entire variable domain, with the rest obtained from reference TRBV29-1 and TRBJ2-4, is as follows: SAVISQKPSRDICQRGTSLTIQCQVDSQVTMMFWYRQQPGQSLTLIATANQGSEATYESGFVIDKFPISRPNLTFSTLTVSNMSPEDSSIYLCSVLTGENIQYFGAGTRLSVL.

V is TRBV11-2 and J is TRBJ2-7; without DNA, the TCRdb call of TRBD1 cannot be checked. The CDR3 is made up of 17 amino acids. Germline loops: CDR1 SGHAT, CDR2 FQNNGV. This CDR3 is CASSSLTGPDFIYEQYF.